The rows below give T cell receptor beta chains drawn from one sample of a study of early T cells in non-severe SARS-CoV-2 infection. TCRdb ran MiXCR on the 5' RACE reads and lists one entry per CDR3 protein. The table has tens of thousands of distinct CDR3 sequences, under 15% seen once; the top ten hold approximately 6%. Sequenced material: whole blood. The receptors stem from an adult who was a healthcare worker with PCR-confirmed SARS-CoV-2 infection or an uninfected control (not recorded which). Each CDR3 is given without its conserved first and last residue. Some rows mark clone size as missing; the rest say once, few, many or name a class of expanded clone.

J gene | CDR3 length | clone size | V gene | CDR3 protein
TRBJ2-1 | 13 | many | TRBV7-9 | ASRASNLAGVEQF
TRBJ2-5 | 12 | - | TRBV11-2 | ASSLGGSEETQY
TRBJ1-1 | 13 | few | TRBV20-1 | SASLLEGANTEAF
TRBJ1-3 | 13 | - | TRBV11-2 | ASSYRRDSGNTIY
TRBJ2-7 | 16 | few | TRBV6-1 | ASSETQILRQGCHEQY
TRBJ1-2 | 11 | few | TRBV7-9 | ASSSTGVDGYT
TRBJ1-5 | 14 | many | TRBV20-1 | SARGLTGESNQPQH
TRBJ2-2 | 12 | few | TRBV28 | ASSFWRFTGELF
TRBJ1-2 | 13 | few | TRBV5-6 | ASSFEGQASYGYT
TRBJ1-6 | 13 | many | TRBV12-3/TRBV12-4 | ASSLGGAYNSPLH
TRBJ2-2 | 12 | few | TRBV6-2/TRBV6-3 | ASSYGLANGELF
TRBJ2-1 | 13 | - | TRBV5-1 | ASSPPSGVYNEQF
TRBJ2-5 | 13 | few | TRBV12-3/TRBV12-4 | ASSPQGLRGETQY
TRBJ1-1 | 12 | many | TRBV27 | ASSLTGGNTEAF
TRBJ2-3 | 11 | - | TRBV6-5 | ASSYLSTDTQY
TRBJ2-1 | 12 | - | TRBV20-1 | SATRAGSYNEQF
TRBJ1-2 | 9 | many | TRBV4-2 | ASSQDDGYT
TRBJ2-3 | 12 | many | TRBV6-1 | ASRDSGSTDTQY
TRBJ2-5 | 15 | few | TRBV12-3/TRBV12-4 | ASSFGTGHHPEETQY
TRBJ2-2 | 15 | - | TRBV15 | ATSLGAGRARTGELF
TRBJ1-4 | 11 | - | TRBV20-1 | SARDPTQQGSQ
TRBJ2-1 | 11 | many | TRBV6-2/TRBV6-3 | ASSSRQGNEQF
TRBJ2-2 | 10 | few | TRBV6-6 | ASSYKTGELF
TRBJ2-1 | 13 | - | TRBV24-1 | ATSDPGTSGNEQF
TRBJ2-7 | 17 | - | TRBV11-3 | ASSFWDVTDPSKTYEQY
TRBJ2-7 | 8 | many | TRBV20-1 | SATGTEQY
TRBJ2-5 | 13 | few | TRBV20-1 | SAKGEHLRKETQY
TRBJ2-7 | 14 | - | TRBV7-2 | ASSLFLMRASYEQY
TRBJ2-1 | 14 | - | TRBV20-1 | SARDRGLLSPNEQF
TRBJ1-5 | 14 | - | TRBV6-5 | ASSHLDRGRPQPQH
TRBJ2-7 | 10 | many | TRBV10-2 | ASSMRVREQY
TRBJ1-3 | 16 | many | TRBV7-6 | ASSPTWGEGGSGNTIY
TRBJ1-5 | 9 | many | TRBV15 | ATGGPQPQH
TRBJ2-1 | 14 | many | TRBV7-9 | ASSSFARDEKGEQF
TRBJ2-7 | 12 | - | TRBV10-3 | AINVAGRTYEQY
TRBJ2-1 | 15 | few | TRBV5-1 | ASSFEAPGTGSDEQF
TRBJ2-3 | 12 | few | TRBV4-1 | ASSHGLARDTQY
TRBJ2-3 | 11 | - | TRBV12-3/TRBV12-4 | ASSPRAADTQY
TRBJ2-7 | 9 | few | TRBV27 | ASGALGEQY
TRBJ2-7 | 10 | - | TRBV29-1 | SVARDSYEQY
TRBJ2-3 | 14 | few | TRBV11-2 | ASSLDQGPGTDTQY
TRBJ2-7 | 11 | few | TRBV28 | ASKSGGHYEQY
TRBJ1-1 | 10 | - | TRBV20-1 | SALYMNTEAF
TRBJ2-2 | 13 | few | TRBV4-3 | ASSQQTGATGELF
TRBJ2-1 | 13 | many | TRBV7-2 | ASSLMGLARHEQF
TRBJ2-5 | 10 | once | TRBV2 | ASKQEQETQY
TRBJ2-5 | 10 | many | TRBV28 | ASSLTRETQY
TRBJ2-5 | 12 | - | TRBV10-1 | ASSESLLIGTQY
TRBJ1-1 | 11 | - | TRBV29-1 | SVVSSAGTEAF
TRBJ2-7 | 13 | few | TRBV11-2 | ASSRGQGASWEQY